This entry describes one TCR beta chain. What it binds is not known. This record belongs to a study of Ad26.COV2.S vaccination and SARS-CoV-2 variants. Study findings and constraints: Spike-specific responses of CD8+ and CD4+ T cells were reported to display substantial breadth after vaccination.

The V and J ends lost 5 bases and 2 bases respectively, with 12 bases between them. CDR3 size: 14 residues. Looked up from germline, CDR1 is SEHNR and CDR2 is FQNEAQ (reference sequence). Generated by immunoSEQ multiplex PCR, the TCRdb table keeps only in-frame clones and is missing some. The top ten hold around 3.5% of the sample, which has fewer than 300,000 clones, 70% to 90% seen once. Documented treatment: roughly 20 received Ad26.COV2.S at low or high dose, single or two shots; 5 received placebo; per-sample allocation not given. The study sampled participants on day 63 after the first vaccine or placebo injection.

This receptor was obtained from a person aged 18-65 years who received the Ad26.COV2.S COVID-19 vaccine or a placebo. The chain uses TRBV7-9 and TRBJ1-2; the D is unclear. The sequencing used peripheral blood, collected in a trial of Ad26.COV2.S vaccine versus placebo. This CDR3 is CASSPKTANYGYTF. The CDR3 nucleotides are TGTGCCAGCAGCCCCAAGACGGCGAACTATGGCTACACCTTC. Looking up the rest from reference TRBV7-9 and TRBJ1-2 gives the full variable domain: DTGVSQNPRHKITKRGQNVTFRCDPISEHNRLYWYRQTLGQGPEFLTYFQNEAQLEKSRLLSDRFSAERPKGSFSTLEIQRTEQGDSAMYLCASSPKTANYGYTFGSGTRLTVV.